The TCR beta chain under discussion was sequenced for a study of T-cell reconstitution after alpha-beta-depleted transplantation in children. Trimming removed 3 bases from V and 3 bases from J, with 13 bases in between. CDR1 and CDR2 from the germline V gene are SGHKS and YYEKEE (reference sequence). The CDR3 spans 15 residues. TCRbeta library preparation incorporated unique molecular identifiers. Via MiXCR, TCRdb re-called the PCR reads, giving one row per CDR3 protein. The sample shows 450,000 to 600,000 distinct CDR3 sequences, 30% to 35% of them seen only once. Material: PBMCs from the stem cell graft donor, obtained from the stem cell graft. The genes are TRBV5-5 and TRBJ2-1; tentative D call: TRBD1 (6 bases). The source of this sequence is a human donor who donated a stem cell graft to a child with aplastic anemia. The CDR3: CASSSRDTYYNEQFF. The CDR3 DNA sequence: TGTGCCAGCAGCTCCAGGGACACCTACTACAATGAGCAGTTCTTC. Together with reference TRBV5-5 and TRBJ2-1, the CDR3 gives the full variable domain: DAGVTQSPTHLIKTRGQQVTLRCSPISGHKSVSWYQQVLGQGPQFIFQYYEKEERGRGNFPDRFSARQFPNYSSELNVNALLLGDSALYLCASSSRDTYYNEQFFGPGTRLTVL.